A single sample gave rise to the 20 T cell receptor beta chains below, sequenced in a study of shared clonotypes between healthy human individuals. Libraries were prepared by immunoSEQ multiplex PCR; TCRdb keeps only in-frame clonotypes and omits some of them. This sample has 2 million to 3 million clones, with roughly 93% found just once. The sequenced sample consisted of naive CD4+ T cells from PBMCs. Subset indicated: CD45RA+ positively selected. These TCRs come from a man between 18 and 35 years old in good health. Some clones in this sample may be carry-over from other donors' samples.

This rearrangement joins TRBV5-1 to TRBJ2-7; 8 nucleotides agree with TRBD1. V shed 5 bases, J shed 7 bases, and the junction held 8 bases outside the gene matches. Germline loops: CDR1 SGHRS, CDR2 YFSETQ. The length of the CDR3 is 13 residues. CDR3 in amino acids: CASRGTGLGEQYF. DNA for the CDR3: TGCGCCAGCAGAGGGACAGGCCTGGGGGAGCAGTACTTC.

The V gene is TRBV10-3, the J gene TRBJ1-2; D perhaps matches TRBD1 (5 bases). Per the germline V gene, CDR1 is ENHRY and CDR2 is SYGVKD. This CDR3 region has 17 residues. V gave up 0 bases and J gave up 0 bases, with 14 bases separating them. CDR3 residues: CAISESVGQGANYGYTF. The CDR3 DNA is TGTGCCATCAGTGAGTCGGTCGGGCAGGGAGCTAACTATGGCTACACCTTC.

The chain combines TRBV28 with TRBJ1-5, with a possible D match to TRBD1 (5 bases). Per the germline V gene, CDR1 is MDHEN and CDR2 is SYDVKM. V lost 6 bases and J lost 0, with 9 bases in between. This CDR3 contains 14 residues. The CDR3 spells CASSGQDSNQPQHF. The CDR3 DNA reads as TGTGCCAGCAGCGGACAAGATAGCAATCAGCCCCAGCATTTT.

The rearrangement links TRBV28 to TRBJ1-2; the match to TRBD1 covers 8 bases. Germline loops: CDR1 MDHEN, CDR2 SYDVKM. Trimming cost V 5 bases and J 4 bases; bases outside gene matches: 12. This CDR3 comprises 16 residues. This CDR3 reads CASSTTGGPPIYGYTF. CDR3 sequence (DNA): TGTGCCAGCAGTACCACAGGGGGACCTCCCATCTATGGCTACACCTTC.

V is TRBV7-6 and J is TRBJ1-1; no clear D gene. Trimming shortened V by 1 base and J by 8 bases, and 5 bases separated the two germline ends. The CDR3 spans 11 residues. The V gene's germline CDR1 is SGHVS and CDR2 FNYEAQ. CDR3 sequence: CASSLDKEAFF. In DNA, the CDR3 is TGTGCCAGCAGCTTAGACAAGGAAGCTTTCTTT.

The chain joins TRBV5-5 to TRBJ2-2; D call uncertain. The V end was cut by 4 bases, the J end by 8 bases, with 12 bases between. The CDR3 has 13 amino acids. The germline V gene encodes CDR1 SGHKS and CDR2 YYEKEE (reference sequence). CDR3 sequence reads: CASSPITGGELFF. The CDR3 DNA reads TGTGCCAGCAGCCCAATTACTGGAGGGGAGCTGTTTTTT.

Here the CDR3 DNA reads TGTGCCTGGAGTGGACTAGCGTTCCAAGAGACCCAGTACTTC. It translates to CAWSGLAFQETQYF. V usage is TRBV30 and J usage is TRBJ2-5, with 8 bases aligning to TRBD2. V lost 1 base to trimming and J lost 1 base; unmatched junction nucleotides: 2. CDR3 length: 14 amino acids. The germline gives CDR1 GTSNPN, CDR2 SVGIG (reference sequence).

A remark on this clone: Other DNA sequences in the sample encode the same CDR3. V and J are TRBV28 and TRBJ1-2, with 9 bases fitting TRBD1. Germline V CDR1 and CDR2: MDHEN, SYDVKM. Germline trimming cut 4 bases from V and 5 bases from J; bases unmatched to any gene: 2. The CDR3 extends over 13 amino acids. This CDR3 is CASSSGQGYGYTF. The CDR3, as DNA: TGTGCCAGCAGTTCTGGACAGGGGTATGGCTACACCTTC.

This rearrangement joins TRBV6-5 to TRBJ1-2; 10 bases align to TRBD1. Germline lookup yields CDR1 MNHEY and CDR2 SVGAGI. The CDR3 is made up of 15 amino acids. Trimming at V came to 7 bases and at J to 5 bases, leaving 10 bases not matched to a gene. Here the CDR3 reads CASTNRPGQGYGYTF. CDR3 sequence (DNA): TGTGCCAGCACCAACCGCCCGGGACAGGGGTATGGCTACACCTTC.

The rearrangement links TRBV6-1 to TRBJ1-1; D uncertain. V was shortened by 6 bases and J by 8 bases, with 13 bases between the two germline ends. Looked up from germline, CDR1 is MNHNS and CDR2 is SASEGT. This CDR3 contains 12 residues. The CDR3 sequence: CASSATDPEAFF. The CDR3 DNA is TGTGCCAGCAGCGCCACGGACCCGGAAGCTTTCTTT.

This chain uses TRBV19 with TRBJ2-7; D could derive from TRBD1 or TRBD2 (5 bases each). V was trimmed by 4 bases and J by 0 bases, leaving 13 bases between them. The germline CDR1 and CDR2 sequences are LNHDA and SQIVND (reference sequence). This CDR3 is 15 amino acids long. CDR3 residues: CASSRGGQSSYEQYF. In DNA form, the CDR3 reads TGTGCCAGTAGTAGGGGCGGGCAAAGCTCCTACGAGCAGTACTTC.

Turning to this clone: Other DNA sequences of this sample code for an identical CDR3. J is TRBJ2-5 and V is TRBV5-1, with a weak D call TRBD2 (5 bases). The ends were cut back, 1 base at V and 2 bases at J, with 9 bases in the middle. Germline V gives CDR1 SGHRS, CDR2 YFSETQ. The CDR3 length is 14 residues. The CDR3 nucleotides are TGCGCCAGCAGCTTGACCGCGGGTCAAGAGACCCAGTACTTC. Protein product: CASSLTAGQETQYF.

The chain is built from TRBV27 and TRBJ2-2; D is uncertain. V was clipped by 2 bases and J by 4 bases, with 11 bases between them. The germline gives CDR1 MNHEY, CDR2 SMNVEV (reference sequence). This CDR3 comprises 15 residues. For the CDR3, the DNA is TGTGCCAGCAGTTTACAGGCTTCTGGCACCGGGGAGCTGTTTTTT. This sequence encodes CASSLQASGTGELFF.

Comment on this clone: Other nucleotide sequences from this sample produce the same CDR3. The V gene is TRBV30, the J gene TRBJ1-5, with D hard to call. The ends were cut back, 5 bases at V and 5 bases at J, with 13 bases in the middle. Per the germline V gene, CDR1 is GTSNPN and CDR2 is SVGIG (reference sequence). This CDR3 contains 13 residues. In DNA form, the CDR3 reads TGTGCCTGGTCAACGGGCGGGGATCAGCCCCAGCATTTT. Translating gives CAWSTGGDQPQHF.

The chain is built from TRBV6-1 and TRBJ2-7; 8 nucleotides line up with TRBD1. From germline, CDR1 is MNHNS and CDR2 SASEGT. V shed 2 bases and J 2 bases; nucleotides not matched to a gene: 8. The CDR3 runs to 16 residues. CDR3 bases: TGTGCCAGCAGTGAACTGAGGGCAGGGGGCCCCTACGAGCAGTACTTC. Residues: CASSELRAGGPYEQYF.

This chain connects TRBV2 to TRBJ1-1; TRBD1 might be the D (6 bases). The CDR3 runs 14 residues. V lost 4 bases and J 4 bases, leaving 13 bases between the germline ends. Germline V gives CDR1 SNHLY, CDR2 FYNNEI. The CDR3 spells CASSVGGPTTEAFF. In nucleotides, the CDR3 is TGTGCCAGCAGTGTTGGGGGGCCTACCACTGAAGCTTTCTTT.

J is TRBJ2-2 and V is TRBV7-2; perhaps TRBD2 as D (5 bases). In germline, CDR1 is SGHTA, CDR2 FQGNSA. The CDR3 totals 15 residues. With 7 bases removed from V and 4 bases from J, the gap between germline ends came to 16 bases. CDR3 protein: CASTLGSGVTGELFF. CDR3 bases: TGTGCCAGCACTCTAGGGAGCGGAGTCACCGGGGAGCTGTTTTTT.

This rearrangement joins TRBV29-1 to TRBJ2-7; 7 positions agree with TRBD1. CDR1 SQVTM and CDR2 ANQGSEA come from the germline V gene. CDR3 size: 12 residues. J gave up 5 bases and V 4 bases, and 5 bases lay outside the gene matches. The CDR3 DNA reads as TGCAGCGTTGGTACAGGGGCCGACGAGCAGTACTTC. This translates into CSVGTGADEQYF.

The chain joins TRBV7-6 to TRBJ1-6, with 9 bases aligning to TRBD1. J was trimmed by 5 bases and V by 5 bases; bases with no gene match: 4. The CDR3 spans 15 residues. CDR1 SGHVS and CDR2 FNYEAQ come from the germline V gene. In DNA, the CDR3 is TGTGCCAGCAGCCGCCGGGACAGGGATAATTCACCCCTCCACTTT. Its protein is CASSRRDRDNSPLHF.

Comment on this clone: The sample carries other DNA sequences with the same CDR3. The genes are TRBV7-2 and TRBJ2-1; D not certain. The CDR3 sequence is 14 residues long. Germline values: CDR1 SGHTA, CDR2 FQGNSA. V dropped 1 base and J dropped 3 bases, with 7 bases sitting between them. CDR3: CASSLGGSYNEQFF. The CDR3 DNA reads as TGTGCCAGCAGCTTAGGAGGCAGCTACAATGAGCAGTTCTTC.